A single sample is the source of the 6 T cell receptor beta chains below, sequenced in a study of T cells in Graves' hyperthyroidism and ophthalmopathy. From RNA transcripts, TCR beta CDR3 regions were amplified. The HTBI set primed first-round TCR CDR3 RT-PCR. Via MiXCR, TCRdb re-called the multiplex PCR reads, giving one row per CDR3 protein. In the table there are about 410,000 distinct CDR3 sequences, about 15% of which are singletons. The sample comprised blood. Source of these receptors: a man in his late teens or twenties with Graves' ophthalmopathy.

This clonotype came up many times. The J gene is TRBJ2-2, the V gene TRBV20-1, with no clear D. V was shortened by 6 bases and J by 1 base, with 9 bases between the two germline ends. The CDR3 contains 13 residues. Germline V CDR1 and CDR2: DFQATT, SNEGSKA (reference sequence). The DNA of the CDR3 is TGCAGTGCCTTAGCTGTGAACACCGGGGAGCTGTTTTTT. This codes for CSALAVNTGELFF.

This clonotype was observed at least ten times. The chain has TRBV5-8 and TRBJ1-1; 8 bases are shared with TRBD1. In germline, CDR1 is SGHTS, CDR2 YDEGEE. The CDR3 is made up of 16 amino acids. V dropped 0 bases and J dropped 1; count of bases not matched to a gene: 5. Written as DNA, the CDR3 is TGTGCCAGCAGCTTGGCAGGGGGCCTACAGAACACTGAAGCTTTCTTT. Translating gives CASSLAGGLQNTEAFF.

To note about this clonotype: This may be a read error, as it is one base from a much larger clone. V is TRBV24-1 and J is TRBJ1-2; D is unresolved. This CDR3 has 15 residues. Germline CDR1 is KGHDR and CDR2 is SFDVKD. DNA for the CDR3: TGTGCCACCAGTGATCCCTCCCCGCCTAACTATGACTACACCTTC. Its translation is CATSDPSPPNYDYTF.

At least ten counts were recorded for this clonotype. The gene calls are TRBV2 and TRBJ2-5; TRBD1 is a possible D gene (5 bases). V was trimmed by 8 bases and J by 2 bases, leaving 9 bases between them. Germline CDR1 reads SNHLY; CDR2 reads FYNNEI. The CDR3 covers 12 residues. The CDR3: CASLTEQETQYF. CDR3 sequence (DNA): TGTGCCAGCTTGACAGAGCAAGAGACCCAGTACTTC.

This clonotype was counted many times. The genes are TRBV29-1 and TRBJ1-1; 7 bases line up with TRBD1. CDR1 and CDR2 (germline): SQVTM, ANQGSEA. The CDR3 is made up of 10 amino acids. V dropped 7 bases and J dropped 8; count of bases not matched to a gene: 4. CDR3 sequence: CSAWTGEAFF. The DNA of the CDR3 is TGCAGCGCCTGGACAGGAGAAGCTTTCTTT.

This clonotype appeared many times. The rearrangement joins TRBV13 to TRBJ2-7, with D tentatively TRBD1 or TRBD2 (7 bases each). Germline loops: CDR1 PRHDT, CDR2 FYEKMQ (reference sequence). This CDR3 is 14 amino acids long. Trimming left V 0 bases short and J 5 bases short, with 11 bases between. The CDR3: CASSLGRGGNEQYF. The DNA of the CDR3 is TGTGCCAGCAGCTTAGGCAGGGGGGGGAACGAGCAGTACTTC.